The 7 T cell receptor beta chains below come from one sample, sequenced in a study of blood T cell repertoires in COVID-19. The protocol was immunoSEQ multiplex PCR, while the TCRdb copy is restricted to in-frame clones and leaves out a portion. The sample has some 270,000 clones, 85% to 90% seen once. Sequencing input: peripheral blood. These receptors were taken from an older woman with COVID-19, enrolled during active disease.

The CDR3 DNA reads as TGTGCCAGCTCTACCTCCGGACAGGGAGGCGGCTACACCTTC. This sequence encodes CASSTSGQGGGYTF. This chain links TRBV18 with TRBJ1-2, with TRBD1 matching 8 bases. The V and J ends lost 6 bases and 8 bases, in that order; junction bases with no gene match: 11. The CDR3 is made up of 14 amino acids. Germline loops: CDR1 KGHSH, CDR2 LQKENI.

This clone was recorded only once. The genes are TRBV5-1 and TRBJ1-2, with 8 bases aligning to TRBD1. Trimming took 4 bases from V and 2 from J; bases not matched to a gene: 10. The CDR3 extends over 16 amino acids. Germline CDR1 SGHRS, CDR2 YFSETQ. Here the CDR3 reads CASSPRTGYGNYGYTF. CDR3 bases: TGCGCCAGCAGCCCCCGGACAGGGTATGGAAACTATGGCTACACCTTC.

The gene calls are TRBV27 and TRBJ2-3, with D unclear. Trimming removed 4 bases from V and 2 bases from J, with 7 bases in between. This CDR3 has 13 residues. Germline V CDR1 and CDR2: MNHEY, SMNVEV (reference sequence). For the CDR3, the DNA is TGTGCCAGCAGTTCGATAGTCACAGATACGCAGTATTTT. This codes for CASSSIVTDTQYF.

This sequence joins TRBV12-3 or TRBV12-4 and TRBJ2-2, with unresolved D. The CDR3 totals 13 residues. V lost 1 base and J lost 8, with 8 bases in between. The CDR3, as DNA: TGTGCCAGCAGTTTAGAGGCGGCGGGGGAGCTGTTTTTT. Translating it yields CASSLEAAGELFF.

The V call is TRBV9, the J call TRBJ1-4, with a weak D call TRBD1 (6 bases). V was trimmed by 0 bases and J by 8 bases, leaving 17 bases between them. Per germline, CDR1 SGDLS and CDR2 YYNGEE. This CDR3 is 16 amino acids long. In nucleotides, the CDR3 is TGTGCCAGCAGCGTAGATCCAGACAGGAGGACGGAAAAACTGTTTTTT. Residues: CASSVDPDRRTEKLFF.

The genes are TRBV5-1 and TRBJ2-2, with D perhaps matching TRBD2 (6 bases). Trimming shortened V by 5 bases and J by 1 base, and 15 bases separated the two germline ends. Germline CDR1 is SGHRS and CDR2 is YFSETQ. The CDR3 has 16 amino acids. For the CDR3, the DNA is TGCGCCAGCAGGACCGGGGGAAGGGTGAACACCGGGGAGCTGTTTTTT. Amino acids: CASRTGGRVNTGELFF. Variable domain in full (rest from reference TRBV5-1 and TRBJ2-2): KAGVTQTPRYLIKTRGQQVTLSCSPISGHRSVSWYQQTPGQGLQFLFEYFSETQRNKGNFPGRFSGRQFSNSRSEMNVSTLELGDSALYLCASRTGGRVNTGELFFGEGSRLTVL.

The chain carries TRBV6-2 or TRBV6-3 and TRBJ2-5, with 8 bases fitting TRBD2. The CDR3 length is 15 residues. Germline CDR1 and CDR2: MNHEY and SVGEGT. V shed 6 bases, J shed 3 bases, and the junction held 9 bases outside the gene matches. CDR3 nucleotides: TGTGCCAGCAGGTACCCCGCACTAGCGGAAGAGACCCAGTACTTC. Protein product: CASRYPALAEETQYF.